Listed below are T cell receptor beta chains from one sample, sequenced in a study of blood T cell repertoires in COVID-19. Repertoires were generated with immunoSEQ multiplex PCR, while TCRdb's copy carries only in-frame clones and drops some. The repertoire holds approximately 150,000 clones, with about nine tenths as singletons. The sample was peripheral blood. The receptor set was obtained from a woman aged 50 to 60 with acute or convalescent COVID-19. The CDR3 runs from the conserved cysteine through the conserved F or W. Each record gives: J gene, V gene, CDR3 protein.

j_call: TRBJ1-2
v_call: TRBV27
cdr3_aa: CASRDTADYGYTF

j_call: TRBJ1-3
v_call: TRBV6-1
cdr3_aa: CASSERGRELSGNTIYF

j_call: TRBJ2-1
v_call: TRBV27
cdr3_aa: CASSWYRDRNNEQFF

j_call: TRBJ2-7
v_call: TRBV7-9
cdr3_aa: CASSWDSGSANEQYF

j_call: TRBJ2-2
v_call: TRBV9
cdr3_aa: CASSPQTGTNTGELFF

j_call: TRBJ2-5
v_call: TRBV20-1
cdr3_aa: CSASGGRARKETQYF

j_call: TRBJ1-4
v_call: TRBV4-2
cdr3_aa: CASSVGPPEKLFF

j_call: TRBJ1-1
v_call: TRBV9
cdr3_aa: CASTGLSNTEAFF

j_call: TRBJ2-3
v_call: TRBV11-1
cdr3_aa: CASSLGTGDTDTQYF

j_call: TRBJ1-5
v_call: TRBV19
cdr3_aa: CASSAGQGYSNQPQHF

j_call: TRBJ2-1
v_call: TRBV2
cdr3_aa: CASSRLAGGQNEQFF

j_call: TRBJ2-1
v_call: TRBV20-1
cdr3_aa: CSAWTGDEQFF

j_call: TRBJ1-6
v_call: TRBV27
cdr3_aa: CASSLVFPSPLHF

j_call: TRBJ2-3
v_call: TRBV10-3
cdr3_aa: CAISGYSGLTDTQYF

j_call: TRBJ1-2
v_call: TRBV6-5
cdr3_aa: CASSPQEGTSYGYTF

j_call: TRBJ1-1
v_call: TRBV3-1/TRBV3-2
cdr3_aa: CASSQTGNTEAFF

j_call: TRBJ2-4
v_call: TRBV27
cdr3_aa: CASSPRQGAAKNIQYF

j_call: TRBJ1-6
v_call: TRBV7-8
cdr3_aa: CASSLARTYRNSPLHF

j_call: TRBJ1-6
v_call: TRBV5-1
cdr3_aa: CASSLQEHSYNSPLHF

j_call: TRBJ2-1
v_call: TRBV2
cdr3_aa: CASRPAGGYNEQFF